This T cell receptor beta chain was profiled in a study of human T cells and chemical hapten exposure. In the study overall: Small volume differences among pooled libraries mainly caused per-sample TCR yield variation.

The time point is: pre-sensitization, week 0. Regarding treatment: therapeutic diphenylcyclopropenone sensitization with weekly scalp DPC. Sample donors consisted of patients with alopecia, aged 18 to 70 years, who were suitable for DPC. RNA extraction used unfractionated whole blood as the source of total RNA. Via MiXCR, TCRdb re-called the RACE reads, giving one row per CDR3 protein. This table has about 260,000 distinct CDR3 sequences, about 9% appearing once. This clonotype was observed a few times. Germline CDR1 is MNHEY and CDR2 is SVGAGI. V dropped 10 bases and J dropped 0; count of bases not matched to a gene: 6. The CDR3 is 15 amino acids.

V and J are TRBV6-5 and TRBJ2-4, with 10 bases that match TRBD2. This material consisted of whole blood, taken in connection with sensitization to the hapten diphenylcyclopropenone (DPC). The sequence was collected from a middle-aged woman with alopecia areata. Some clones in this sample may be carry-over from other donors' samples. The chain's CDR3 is CATMTSGLAKNIQYF. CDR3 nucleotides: TGTGCCACCATGACTAGCGGGTTAGCCAAAAACATTCAGTACTTC.